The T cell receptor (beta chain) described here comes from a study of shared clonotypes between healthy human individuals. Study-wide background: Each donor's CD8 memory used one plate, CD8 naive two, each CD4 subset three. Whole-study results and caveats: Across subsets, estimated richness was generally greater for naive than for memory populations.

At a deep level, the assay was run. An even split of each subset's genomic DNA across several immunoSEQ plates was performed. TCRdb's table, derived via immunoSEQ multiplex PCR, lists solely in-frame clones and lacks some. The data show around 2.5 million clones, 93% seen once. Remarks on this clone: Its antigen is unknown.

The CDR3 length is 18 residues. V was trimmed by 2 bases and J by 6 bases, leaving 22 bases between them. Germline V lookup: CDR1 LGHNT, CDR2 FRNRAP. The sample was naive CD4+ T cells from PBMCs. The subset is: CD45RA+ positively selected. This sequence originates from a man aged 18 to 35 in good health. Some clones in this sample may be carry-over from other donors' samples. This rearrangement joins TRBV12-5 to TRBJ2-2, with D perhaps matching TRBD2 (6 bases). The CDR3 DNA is TGTGCTAGTGGTTTGTCAACGTTTGGAGGGCCGTTACCCGGGGAGCTGTTTTTT. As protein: CASGLSTFGGPLPGELFF. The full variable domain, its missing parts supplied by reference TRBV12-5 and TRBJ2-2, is DARVTQTPRHKVTEMGQEVTMRCQPILGHNTVFWYRQTMMQGLELLAYFRNRAPLDDSGMPKDRFSAEMPDATLATLKIQPSEPRDSAVYFCASGLSTFGGPLPGELFFGEGSRLTVL.